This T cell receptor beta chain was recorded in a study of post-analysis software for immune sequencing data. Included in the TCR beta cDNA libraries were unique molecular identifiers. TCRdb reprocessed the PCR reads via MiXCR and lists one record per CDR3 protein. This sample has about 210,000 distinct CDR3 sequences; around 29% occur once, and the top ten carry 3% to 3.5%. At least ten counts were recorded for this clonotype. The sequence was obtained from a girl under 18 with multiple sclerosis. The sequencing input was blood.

CDR3 in amino acids: CASRGDRGDEQFF. DNA of the CDR3: TGTGCCTCAAGGGGGGACAGGGGCGATGAGCAGTTCTTC. The chain has TRBV2 and TRBJ2-1; 10 bases are shared with TRBD1. Germline CDR1 and CDR2: SNHLY and FYNNEI. The V and J ends lost 11 bases and 8 bases, in that order; junction bases with no gene match: 9. This CDR3 contains 13 residues.